Reported below is one T cell receptor beta chain. Its target is not known. This sample also contains other DNA sequences that code for the same CDR3. The CDR3 is 15 amino acids. Losses at the gene ends were 3 bases for V and 1 base for J; bases not matched to a gene: 4. Germline assignment: CDR1 KGHSH and CDR2 LQKENI. The sample belongs to a study of cytomegalovirus exposure and HLA in healthy donors. PCR involved 60 Vbeta and 13 Jbeta primers. Clones were read by immunoSEQ multiplex PCR, and TCRdb kept only the in-frame ones, dropping some. The table shows approximately 120,000 clones, with 77% occurring only once. Study results and limitations: Whilst most TCR sequences proved rare, a subset of public TCRs occurred across many donors. An analysis done earlier found most TCR beta V segments productive about 87% or about 30% of the time. The investigators catalogued some 160 TCR beta chains as cytomegalovirus-associated. V- and J-gene trimming of TCR beta was linked (in a later analysis) to a missense DCLRE1C variant.

This TCR came from a man aged 35-49 years in good health and CMV-seropositive. The rearrangement links TRBV18 to TRBJ1-2, with TRBD1 matching 8 bases. Material for sequencing was PBMCs. In DNA, the CDR3 is TGTGCCAGCTCACCTGACAGGGGAAATAACTATGGCTACACCTTC. This gives the protein CASSPDRGNNYGYTF.